This note documents a single T cell receptor (beta chain) sequence. The antigen this receptor binds is unknown. Base qualities are not provided; no much larger clone lies one nucleotide away. This entry comes from a study of blood T cell repertoires in COVID-19 (dated by TCRdb to the early 2020s). Regarding the complete study: The collaborator samples originated in the United States, Italy and Spain and spanned the acute and convalescent phases of COVID-19. The material from the prospective study consisted of cDNA or gDNA derived from T cells, B-cell-depleted T cells, or PBMCs. Samples were obtained from the ongoing ImmuneRACE study (first 160 participants) and from over 1,000 subjects provided by 6 global collaborators. The dataset comprised deeply sampled blood TCRbeta repertoires from subjects exposed to, actively infected with, or recovered from COVID-19. Sample metadata almost always included a de-identified subject ID, COVID-19 status, age in years and sex. The repertoires were released in a freely available public database meant as a resource for research on the immune response to SARS-CoV-2. Where available, HLA class I and class II types were obtained from metadata supplied by the sample provider rather than from assay-based typing.

V is cut by 4 bases and J by 2 bases, and the space between the germline ends is 17 bases. The CDR3 runs 15 amino acids, cysteine and phenylalanine included. Just CDR3 DNA is preserved here, 45 bases in frame from base 1. Sequences SQVTM (CDR1) and ANQGSEA (CDR2) are obtained from the germline V gene. Results the study describes overall, beyond this receptor: The quantity of clinical and demographic metadata differed by source and by participant and was supplied without curation.

Whole blood was collected in K2EDTA tubes by collaborating institutions according to the institutions' own protocols. For TCRbeta analysis, collaborator samples were shipped as frozen whole blood, as isolated PBMCs, or as DNA extracted from either sample type. TCRbeta CDR3 regions were amplified from genomic DNA using the immunoSEQ Assay, a bias-controlled multiplex PCR. The authors processed their data as follows. The number of nucleated cells in each sample was estimated by amplification of reference gene primers within the assay. To quantify the absolute abundance of each unique TCRbeta CDR3 rearrangement, sequence reads were collapsed and filtered. For each sample, productive Simpson clonality was calculated by taking the square root of Simpson's diversity index across productive rearrangements. Drawn from immuneACCESS, this table holds only the in-frame rearrangements with V and J called that TCRdb kept. Clones are partly lost; checked studies trace under half to an unresolved V gene and leave the rest unexplained. V and J calls and clone size come straight from that table; D and trimming were deduced from the DNA. Here the sample has about 130,000 clones; 75% to 85% occur a single time. Around 18% of the sample goes to the ten largest clones.

This receptor was identified in a man aged 80 or over with acute or convalescent COVID-19. Here the chain combines TRBV29-1 and TRBJ2-5; 6 matching bases give a weak D call of TRBD1. Material for sequencing was peripheral blood. The DNA is TGCAGCGTTGCCCTGGGGACGGACAGTCAAGAGACCCAGTACTTC. The resulting protein is CSVALGTDSQETQYF. When the CDR3 is completed using the reference TRBV29-1 and TRBJ2-5 genes on either side, the full variable domain is SAVISQKPSRDICQRGTSLTIQCQVDSQVTMMFWYRQQPGQSLTLIATANQGSEATYESGFVIDKFPISRPNLTFSTLTVSNMSPEDSSIYLCSVALGTDSQETQYFGPGTRLLVL.